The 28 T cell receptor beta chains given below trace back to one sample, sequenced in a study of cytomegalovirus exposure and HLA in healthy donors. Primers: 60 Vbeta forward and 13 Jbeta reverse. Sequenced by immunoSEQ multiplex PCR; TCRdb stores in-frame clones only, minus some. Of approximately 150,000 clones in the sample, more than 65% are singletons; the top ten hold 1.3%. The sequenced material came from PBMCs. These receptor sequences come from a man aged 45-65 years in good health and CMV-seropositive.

The CDR3 nucleotides are TGTGCCAGCAGTGGCGGAGGGGGCAATCAGCCCCAGCATTTT. Translation: CASSGGGGNQPQHF. The genes are TRBV6-1 and TRBJ1-5; possible D gene TRBD1, 5 bases. The V end lost 4 bases, the J end lost 2 bases, and 9 bases lay between the germline ends. CDR3 length: 14 residues. Germline CDR1 is MNHNS and CDR2 is SASEGT.

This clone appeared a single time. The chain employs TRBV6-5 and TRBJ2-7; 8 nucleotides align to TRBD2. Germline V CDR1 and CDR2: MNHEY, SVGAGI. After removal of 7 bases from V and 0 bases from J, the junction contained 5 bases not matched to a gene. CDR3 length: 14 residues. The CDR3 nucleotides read TGTGCCAGCACCCAGGGACTAGGCTCCTACGAGCAGTACTTC. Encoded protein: CASTQGLGSYEQYF.

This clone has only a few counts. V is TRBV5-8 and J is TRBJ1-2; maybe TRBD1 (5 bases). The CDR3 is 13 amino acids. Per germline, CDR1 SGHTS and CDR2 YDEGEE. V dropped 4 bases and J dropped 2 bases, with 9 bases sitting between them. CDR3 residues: CASSTQGNYGYTF. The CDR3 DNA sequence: TGTGCCAGCAGCACCCAGGGAAACTATGGCTACACCTTC.

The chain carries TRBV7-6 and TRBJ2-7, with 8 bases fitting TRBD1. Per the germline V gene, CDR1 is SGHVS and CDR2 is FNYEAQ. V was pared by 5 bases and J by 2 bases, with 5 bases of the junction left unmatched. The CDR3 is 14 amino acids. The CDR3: CASSPMTGAYEQYF. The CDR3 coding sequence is TGTGCCAGCAGCCCAATGACAGGGGCCTACGAGCAGTACTTC. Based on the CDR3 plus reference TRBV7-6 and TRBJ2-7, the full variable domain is GAGVSQSPRYKVTKRGQDVALRCDPISGHVSLYWYRQALGQGPEFLTYFNYEAQQDKSGLPNDRFSAERPEGSISTLTIQRTEQRDSAMYRCASSPMTGAYEQYFGPGTRLTVT.

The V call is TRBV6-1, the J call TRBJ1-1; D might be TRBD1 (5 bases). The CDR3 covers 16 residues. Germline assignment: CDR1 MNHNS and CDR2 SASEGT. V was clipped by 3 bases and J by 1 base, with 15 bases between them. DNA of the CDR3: TGTGCCAGCAGTGAGTTCGGAGGGGACTGGAACACTGAAGCTTTCTTT. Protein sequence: CASSEFGGDWNTEAFF.

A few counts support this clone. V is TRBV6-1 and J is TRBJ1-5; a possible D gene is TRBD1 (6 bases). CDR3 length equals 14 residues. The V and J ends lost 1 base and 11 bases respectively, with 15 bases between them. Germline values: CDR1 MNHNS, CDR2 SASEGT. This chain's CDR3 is CASSEGTGLSAQHF. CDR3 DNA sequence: TGTGCCAGCAGTGAAGGAACAGGGCTCAGCGCCCAGCATTTT.

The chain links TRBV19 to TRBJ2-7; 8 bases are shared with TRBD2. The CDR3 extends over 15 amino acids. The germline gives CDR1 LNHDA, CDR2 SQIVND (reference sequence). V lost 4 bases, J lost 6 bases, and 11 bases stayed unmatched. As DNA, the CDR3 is TGTGCCAGTAGTACTAGCGGGCCGGGCCCTTTCGAGCAGTACTTC. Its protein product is CASSTSGPGPFEQYF.

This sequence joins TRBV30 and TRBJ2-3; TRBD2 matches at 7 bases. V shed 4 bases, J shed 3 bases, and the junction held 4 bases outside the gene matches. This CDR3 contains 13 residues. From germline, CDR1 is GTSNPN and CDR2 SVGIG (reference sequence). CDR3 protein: CAWNPRGTDTQYF. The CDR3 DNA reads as TGTGCCTGGAACCCGCGGGGGACAGATACGCAGTATTTT.

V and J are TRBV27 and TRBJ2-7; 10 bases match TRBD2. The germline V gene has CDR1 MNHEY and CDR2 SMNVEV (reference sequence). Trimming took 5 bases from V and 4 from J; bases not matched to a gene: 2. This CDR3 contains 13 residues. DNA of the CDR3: TGTGCCAGCAGTCGGACTAGCGGTTACGAGCAGTACTTC. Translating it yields CASSRTSGYEQYF.

As DNA, the CDR3 is TGTGCCAGCAGTTACCTAGGGGCGGCTAATGAAAAACTGTTTTTT. The encoded protein is CASSYLGAANEKLFF. V and J are TRBV6-6 and TRBJ1-4, with D possibly being TRBD1 (5 bases). This CDR3 comprises 15 residues. Germline V gene data show CDR1 as MNHNY and CDR2 as SVGAGI (reference sequence). V lost 2 bases and J 3 bases, leaving 10 bases between the germline ends.

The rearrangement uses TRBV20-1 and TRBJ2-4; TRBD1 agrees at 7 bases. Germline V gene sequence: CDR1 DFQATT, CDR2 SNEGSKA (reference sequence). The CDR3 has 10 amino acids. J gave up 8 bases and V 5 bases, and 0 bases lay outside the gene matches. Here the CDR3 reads CSADRDIQYF. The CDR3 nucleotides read TGCAGTGCTGACAGGGACATTCAGTACTTC.

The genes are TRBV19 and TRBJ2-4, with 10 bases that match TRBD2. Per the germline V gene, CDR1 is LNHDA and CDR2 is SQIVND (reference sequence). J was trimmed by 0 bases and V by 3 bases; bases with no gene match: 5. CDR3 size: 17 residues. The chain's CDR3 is CASSIKTSGPAKNIQYF. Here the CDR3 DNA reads TGTGCCAGTAGTATTAAGACTAGCGGGCCAGCCAAAAACATTCAGTACTTC.

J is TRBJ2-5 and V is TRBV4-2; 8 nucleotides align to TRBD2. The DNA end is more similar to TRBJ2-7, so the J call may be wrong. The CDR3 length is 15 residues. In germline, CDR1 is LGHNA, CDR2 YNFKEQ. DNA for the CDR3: TGTGCCAGCAGCCCTACTAGCGGAGGGCTTTACGAGCAGTACTTC. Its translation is CASSPTSGGLYEQYF.

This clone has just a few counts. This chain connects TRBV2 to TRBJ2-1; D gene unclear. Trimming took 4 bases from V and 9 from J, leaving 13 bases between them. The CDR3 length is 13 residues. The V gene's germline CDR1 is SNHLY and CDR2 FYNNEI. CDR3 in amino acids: CASSVDSRGEQFF. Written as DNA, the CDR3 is TGTGCCAGCAGTGTAGACTCCCGAGGTGAGCAGTTCTTC.

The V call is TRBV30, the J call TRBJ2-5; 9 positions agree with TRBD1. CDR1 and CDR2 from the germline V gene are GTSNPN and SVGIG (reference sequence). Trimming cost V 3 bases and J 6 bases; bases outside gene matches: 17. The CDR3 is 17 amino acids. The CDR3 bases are TGTGCCTGGAGGTTAACCGGGACAGGGAACACCAAGAAGACCCAGTACTTC. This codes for CAWRLTGTGNTKKTQYF.

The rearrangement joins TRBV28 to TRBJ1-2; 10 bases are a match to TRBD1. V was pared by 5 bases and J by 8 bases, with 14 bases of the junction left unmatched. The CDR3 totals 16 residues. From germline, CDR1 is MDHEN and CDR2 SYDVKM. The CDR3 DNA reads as TGTGCCAGCAGTGACAGGGGGCGTGATATGCTATCGGGCTACACCTTC. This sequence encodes CASSDRGRDMLSGYTF.

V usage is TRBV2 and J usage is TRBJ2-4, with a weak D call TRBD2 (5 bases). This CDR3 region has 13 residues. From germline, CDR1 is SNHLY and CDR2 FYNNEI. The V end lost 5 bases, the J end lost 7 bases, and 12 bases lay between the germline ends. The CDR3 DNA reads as TGTGCCAGCAGTAGAACCTGGGAGAACATTCAGTACTTC. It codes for CASSRTWENIQYF.

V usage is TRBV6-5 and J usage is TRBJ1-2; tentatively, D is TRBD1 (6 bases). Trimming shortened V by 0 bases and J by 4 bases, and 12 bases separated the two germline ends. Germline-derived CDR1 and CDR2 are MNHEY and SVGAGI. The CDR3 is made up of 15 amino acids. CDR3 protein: CASSYSRGGTYGYTF. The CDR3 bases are TGTGCCAGCAGTTACTCCAGGGGAGGGACCTATGGCTACACCTTC.

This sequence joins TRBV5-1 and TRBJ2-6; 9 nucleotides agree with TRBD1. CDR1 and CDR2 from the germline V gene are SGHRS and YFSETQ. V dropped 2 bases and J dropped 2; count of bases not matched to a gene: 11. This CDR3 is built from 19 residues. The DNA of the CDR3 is TGCGCCAGCAGCTTAACAGGGACAGGGAGAGGCGCTGGGGCCAACGTCCTGACTTTC. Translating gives CASSLTGTGRGAGANVLTF.

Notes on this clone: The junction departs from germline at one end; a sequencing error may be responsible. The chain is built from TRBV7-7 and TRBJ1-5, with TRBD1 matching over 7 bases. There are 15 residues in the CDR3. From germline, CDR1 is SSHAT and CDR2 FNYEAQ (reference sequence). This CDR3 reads CASSLGDRGNQPQHF. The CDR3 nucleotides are TGTGCTAGCAGCTTAGGGGACAGAGGCAATCAGCCCCAGCATTTT.

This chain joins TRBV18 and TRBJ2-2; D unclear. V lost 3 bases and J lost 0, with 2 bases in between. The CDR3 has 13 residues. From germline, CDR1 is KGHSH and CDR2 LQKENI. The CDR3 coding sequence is TGTGCCAGCTCACCCTCGAACACCGGGGAGCTGTTTTTT. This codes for CASSPSNTGELFF.

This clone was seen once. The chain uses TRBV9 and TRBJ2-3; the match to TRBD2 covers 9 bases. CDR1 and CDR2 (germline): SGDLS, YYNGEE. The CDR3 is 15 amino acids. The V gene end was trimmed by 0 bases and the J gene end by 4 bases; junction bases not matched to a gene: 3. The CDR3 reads CASSVEGLASDTQYF. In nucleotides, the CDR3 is TGTGCCAGCAGCGTAGAGGGACTAGCTTCAGATACGCAGTATTTT.

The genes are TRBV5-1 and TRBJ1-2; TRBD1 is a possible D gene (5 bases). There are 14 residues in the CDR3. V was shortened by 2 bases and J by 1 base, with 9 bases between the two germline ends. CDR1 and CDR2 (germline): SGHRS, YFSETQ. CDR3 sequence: CASSFDSLNYGYTF. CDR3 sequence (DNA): TGCGCCAGCAGCTTTGACAGCCTTAACTATGGCTACACCTTC.

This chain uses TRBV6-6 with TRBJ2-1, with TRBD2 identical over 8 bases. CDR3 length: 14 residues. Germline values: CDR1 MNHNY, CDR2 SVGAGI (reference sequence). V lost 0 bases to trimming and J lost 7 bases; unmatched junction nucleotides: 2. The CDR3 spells CASSYSERGNEQFF. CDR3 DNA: TGTGCCAGCAGTTACTCAGAGCGGGGGAATGAGCAGTTCTTC.

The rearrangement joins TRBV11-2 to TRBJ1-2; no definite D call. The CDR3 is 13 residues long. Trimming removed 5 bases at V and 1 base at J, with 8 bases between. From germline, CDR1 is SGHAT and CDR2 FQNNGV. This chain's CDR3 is CASSPVVNYGYTF. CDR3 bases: TGTGCCAGCAGCCCGGTCGTTAACTATGGCTACACCTTC.

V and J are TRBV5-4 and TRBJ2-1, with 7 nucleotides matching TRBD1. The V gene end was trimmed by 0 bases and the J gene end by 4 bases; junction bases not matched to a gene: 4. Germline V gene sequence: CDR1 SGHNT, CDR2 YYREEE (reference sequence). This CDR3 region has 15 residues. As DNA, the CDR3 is TGTGCCAGCAGCTTGGACAGGGGAGAGTACAATGAGCAGTTCTTC. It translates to CASSLDRGEYNEQFF.

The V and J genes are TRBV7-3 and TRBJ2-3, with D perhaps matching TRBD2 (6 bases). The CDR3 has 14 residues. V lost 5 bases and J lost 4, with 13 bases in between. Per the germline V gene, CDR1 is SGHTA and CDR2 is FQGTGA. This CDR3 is CASSGSGAADTQYF. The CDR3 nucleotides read TGTGCCAGCAGCGGGTCGGGAGCGGCAGATACGCAGTATTTT.

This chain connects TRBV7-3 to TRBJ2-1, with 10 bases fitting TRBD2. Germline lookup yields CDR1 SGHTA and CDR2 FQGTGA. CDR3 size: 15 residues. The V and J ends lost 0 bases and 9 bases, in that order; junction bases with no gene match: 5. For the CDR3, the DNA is TGTGCCAGCAGCTTAACCCTAGCGGGAGTAGGTGAGCAGTTCTTC. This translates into CASSLTLAGVGEQFF.